A single sample gave rise to the 27 T cell receptor beta chains below, sequenced in a study of T cell responses to AZD1222 COVID-19 vaccine. Here immunoSEQ multiplex PCR was the method, and the copy in TCRdb shows in-frame clones only, minus some. The sample shows fewer than 150,000 clones, about 91% of them seen only once. The material was peripheral blood, obtained 28 days after the second AZD1222 dose. The receptor source for this set is an adult who received the AZD1222 COVID-19 vaccine.

V is TRBV19 and J is TRBJ2-1, with 10 positions matching TRBD2. In germline, CDR1 is LNHDA, CDR2 SQIVND (reference sequence). There are 13 residues in the CDR3. V shed 1 base and J 14 bases; nucleotides not matched to a gene: 5. DNA of the CDR3: TGTGCCAGTAGTATAGGGGTCAGCGGGGGGGAGTTCTTC. Translated: CASSIGVSGGEFF.

V gene TRBV28 combines with J gene TRBJ2-6; D tentatively fits TRBD1 or TRBD2 (5 bases each). Germline lookup yields CDR1 MDHEN and CDR2 SYDVKM. Trimming shortened V by 8 bases and J by 1 base, and 18 bases separated the two germline ends. The CDR3 length is 17 residues. CDR3 sequence: CASAADGAKSGANVLTF. The CDR3 DNA follows: TGTGCCAGCGCGGCAGACGGGGCTAAGTCTGGGGCCAACGTCCTGACTTTC. The full variable domain, completed using reference TRBV28 and TRBJ2-6, is DVKVTQSSRYLVKRTGEKVFLECVQDMDHENMFWYRQDPGLGLRLIYFSYDVKMKEKGDIPEGYSVSREKKERFSLILESASTNQTSMYLCASAADGAKSGANVLTFGAGSRLTVL.

The rearrangement joins TRBV6-5 to TRBJ1-5; tentatively, D is TRBD1 (5 bases). Germline CDR1 MNHEY, CDR2 SVGAGI. CDR3 length: 13 amino acids. The V gene lost 6 bases and the J gene lost 9 bases, with 15 bases spanning the gap. The DNA of the CDR3 is TGTGCCAGCAGACCCCAGGGCCCAGGGCCCCAGCATTTT. The encoded protein is CASRPQGPGPQHF.

This rearrangement joins TRBV2 to TRBJ2-7, with D possibly TRBD1 on 6 matching bases. The length of the CDR3 is 13 residues. CDR1 and CDR2 (germline): SNHLY, FYNNEI. V was trimmed by 2 bases and J by 6 bases, leaving 11 bases between them. Here the CDR3 DNA reads TGTGCCAGCAGTGAACTAGGGGGTAGCGAGCAGTACGTC. Protein sequence: CASSELGGSEQYV.

The V gene is TRBV27, the J gene TRBJ2-5; TRBD1 matches at 7 bases. Germline V gene data show CDR1 as MNHEY and CDR2 as SMNVEV (reference sequence). The V segment lost 6 bases and the J segment 4 bases; nucleotides outside the gene matches: 11. This CDR3 region has 15 residues. As DNA, the CDR3 is TGTGCCAGCAGCTCTCGACAGGGACGAGTAGAGACCCAGTACTTC. This sequence encodes CASSSRQGRVETQYF.

V gene TRBV28 combines with J gene TRBJ1-1; tentative D call: TRBD1 (5 bases). This CDR3 is 18 amino acids long. The V gene lost 6 bases and the J gene lost 2 bases, with 25 bases spanning the gap. CDR1 MDHEN and CDR2 SYDVKM come from the germline V gene. Written as DNA, the CDR3 is TGTGCCAGCAGGCCCACAAACAACAGGTTCTGGGGCAACACTGAAGCTTTCTTT. This encodes CASRPTNNRFWGNTEAFF.

The chain has TRBV9 and TRBJ1-1; D not resolved. Trimming took off 3 bases at V and 1 base at J, with 13 bases between the two ends. The CDR3 totals 15 residues. The germline CDR1 and CDR2 sequences are SGDLS and YYNGEE. The CDR3 loop is CASSARGTSNTEAFF. DNA for the CDR3: TGTGCCAGCAGCGCTAGAGGAACCTCGAACACTGAAGCTTTCTTT.

DNA of the CDR3: TGTGCCAGCAGCGCCACAGGGACTGAAATGAATGGCTACACCTTC. It translates to CASSATGTEMNGYTF. The chain is built from TRBV9 and TRBJ1-2; TRBD1 is a possible D gene (6 bases). Germline CDR1 and CDR2: SGDLS and YYNGEE. There are 15 residues in the CDR3. V lost 3 bases and J lost 6, with 18 bases in between.

This clone has a single count. The chain couples TRBV7-2 to TRBJ2-2, with 10 positions matching TRBD2. Germline V CDR1 and CDR2: SGHTA, FQGNSA. Trimming at V came to 5 bases and at J to 0 bases, leaving 9 bases not matched to a gene. This CDR3 spans 18 amino acids. CDR3 sequence reads: CASSPTERGGTNTGELFF. The CDR3 DNA is TGTGCCAGCAGCCCTACCGAGCGGGGGGGAACGAACACCGGGGAGCTGTTTTTT.

This rearrangement joins TRBV27 to TRBJ1-5; no reliable D call. The CDR3 runs to 14 residues. The V end lost 3 bases, the J end lost 3 bases, and 9 bases lay between the germline ends. Germline lookup yields CDR1 MNHEY and CDR2 SMNVEV (reference sequence). The CDR3 region has the DNA TGTGCCAGCAGTTTGTCCGGCGACAATCAGCCCCAGCATTTT. This encodes CASSLSGDNQPQHF.

Note on this clone: At one end, the junction sequence differs from germline, possibly due to a read error. The chain carries TRBV6-5 and TRBJ1-5; D gene unclear. The CDR3 extends over 12 amino acids. Germline V gene data show CDR1 as MNHEY and CDR2 as SVGAGI. CDR3 bases: TGTGCCAGCGGTTCGGGTTCGACGGGTCGGTATTTT. Its protein is CASGSGSTGRYF.

The V gene is TRBV7-2, the J gene TRBJ2-7; TRBD1 aligns across 7 bases. The V and J ends lost 5 bases and 2 bases, in that order; junction bases with no gene match: 3. The CDR3 is 13 amino acids. The germline CDR1 and CDR2 sequences are SGHTA and FQGNSA. In DNA form, the CDR3 reads TGTGCCAGCAGCAGACAGGGAACCTACGAGCAGTACGTC. Residues: CASSRQGTYEQYV.

This chain joins TRBV15 and TRBJ1-1; no clear D. Trimming took off 3 bases at V and 0 bases at J, with 11 bases between the two ends. CDR1 and CDR2 (germline): LNHNV, YYDKDF (reference sequence). This CDR3 contains 15 residues. Here the CDR3 reads CATSSARGLNTEAFF. The CDR3 DNA is TGTGCCACCAGCAGTGCCCGAGGACTGAACACTGAAGCTTTCTTT.

This clone turned up a few times. The chain is built from TRBV19 and TRBJ1-5; D is possibly TRBD1 (5 bases). This CDR3 spans 16 amino acids. V dropped 6 bases and J dropped 1 base, with 16 bases sitting between them. Germline CDR1 LNHDA, CDR2 SQIVND (reference sequence). CDR3 loop: CASSSGAKRSNQPQHF. In DNA, the CDR3 is TGTGCCAGTAGCTCTGGGGCAAAGAGGAGCAATCAGCCCCAGCATTTT.

The gene calls are TRBV13 and TRBJ2-1; TRBD2 matches at 8 bases. CDR1 PRHDT and CDR2 FYEKMQ come from the germline V gene (reference sequence). V trimming: 5 bases; J trimming: 7 bases; junction bases outside the gene matches: 7. There are 14 residues in the CDR3. The CDR3 nucleotides are TGTGCCAGCAGCAGTCTAGCGGGTCTTAATGAGCAGTTCTTC. Translation: CASSSLAGLNEQFF.

This clone was seen more than once but under ten times. The chain is built from TRBV7-2 and TRBJ1-2, with D uncertain. The ends were cut back, 3 bases at V and 5 bases at J, with 13 bases in the middle. The CDR3 loop spans 14 amino acids. Germline-derived CDR1 and CDR2 are SGHTA and FQGNSA. The CDR3 nucleotides read TGTGCCAGCAGCTTTAAATTGCCTCTGTATGGCTACACCTTC. Its translation is CASSFKLPLYGYTF.

The rearrangement links TRBV20-1 to TRBJ1-5, with no clear D. The CDR3 is made up of 13 amino acids. Trimming removed 3 bases from V and 3 bases from J, with 9 bases in between. The germline V gene encodes CDR1 DFQATT and CDR2 SNEGSKA (reference sequence). The CDR3 protein is CSASRTINQPQHF. The CDR3 DNA reads as TGCAGTGCTAGTAGAACGATCAATCAGCCCCAGCATTTT.

The chain carries TRBV6-2 or TRBV6-3 and TRBJ1-1, with a weak D call TRBD1 (6 bases). V was shortened by 2 bases and J by 0 bases, with 7 bases between the two germline ends. The CDR3 totals 14 residues. CDR1 and CDR2 (germline): MNHEY, SVGEGT. The CDR3 protein is CASSYTGMNTEAFF. CDR3 DNA: TGTGCCAGCAGTTACACAGGGATGAACACTGAAGCTTTCTTT.

The genes are TRBV19 and TRBJ2-1; TRBD1 might be the D (5 bases). CDR3 length equals 14 residues. Germline CDR1 is LNHDA and CDR2 is SQIVND (reference sequence). The V end was cut by 10 bases, the J end by 4 bases, with 17 bases between. In DNA form, the CDR3 reads TGTGCCACCGAAGACAGTGCCGATTACAATGAGCAGTTCTTC. Protein product: CATEDSADYNEQFF.

The V call is TRBV28, the J call TRBJ2-5; unclear D gene. The CDR3 spans 13 residues. Trimming removed 2 bases from V and 8 bases from J, with 12 bases in between. CDR1 and CDR2 from the germline V gene are MDHEN and SYDVKM. Written as DNA, the CDR3 is TGTGCCAGCAGTTTACCCGCTTTGGAAACCCAGTACTTC. Its translation: CASSLPALETQYF.

This rearrangement joins TRBV5-4 to TRBJ1-6; D is uncertain. Germline V lookup: CDR1 SGHNT, CDR2 YYREEE (reference sequence). V shed 5 bases and J shed 10 bases, with 16 bases lying between them. This CDR3 spans 14 amino acids. CDR3 nucleotide sequence: TGTGCCAGCAGTTCGGTTGGGGTTTCCTCACCCCTCCACTTT. This translates into CASSSVGVSSPLHF.

The chain links TRBV14 to TRBJ2-2; a weak D match, TRBD1 (5 bases). V was shortened by 3 bases and J by 5 bases, with 10 bases between the two germline ends. Germline V gene data show CDR1 as SGHDN and CDR2 as FVKESK. This CDR3 region has 14 residues. The CDR3 is CASSHKGWTGELFF. In DNA, the CDR3 is TGTGCCAGCAGCCACAAGGGGTGGACCGGGGAGCTGTTTTTT.

The chain employs TRBV7-9 and TRBJ1-3; the D is unclear. V shed 1 base and J shed 7 bases, with 14 bases lying between them. The CDR3 is made up of 15 amino acids. Germline CDR1 and CDR2: SEHNR and FQNEAQ (reference sequence). The CDR3 sequence is CASSLGSPAANTIYF. CDR3 nucleotide sequence: TGTGCCAGCAGCTTAGGTTCTCCTGCCGCTAACACCATATATTTT. Using reference TRBV7-9 and TRBJ1-3 for the parts outside the CDR3, the full variable domain is DTGVSQNPRHKITKRGQNVTFRCDPISEHNRLYWYRQTLGQGPEFLTYFQNEAQLEKSRLLSDRFSAERPKGSFSTLEIQRTEQGDSAMYLCASSLGSPAANTIYFGEGSWLTVV.

The chain links TRBV2 to TRBJ2-3, with D perhaps TRBD2 (6 bases). Trimming cost V 1 base and J 3 bases, with 11 bases left between them. The CDR3 consists of 15 residues. CDR1 and CDR2 (germline): SNHLY, FYNNEI. The CDR3 loop is CASSEGLAKTDTQYF. The CDR3 DNA follows: TGTGCCAGCAGTGAAGGTCTAGCGAAGACAGATACGCAGTATTTT.

This clone was observed a single time. This chain connects TRBV24-1 to TRBJ1-1; D perhaps matches TRBD1 (6 bases). Per germline, CDR1 KGHDR and CDR2 SFDVKD. The CDR3 totals 13 residues. The V and J ends lost 6 bases and 7 bases respectively, with 14 bases between them. The chain's CDR3 is CATSRTGYYEAFF. CDR3 coding DNA: TGTGCCACCAGTCGAACAGGGTATTATGAAGCTTTCTTT.

The V gene is TRBV7-3, the J gene TRBJ1-2; 8 nucleotides line up with TRBD1. The CDR3 is 20 amino acids. Per the germline V gene, CDR1 is SGHTA and CDR2 is FQGTGA. The junction had 19 bases not matched to a gene; V was cut back by 4 bases and J by 0 bases. Written as DNA, the CDR3 is TGTGCCAGCAGCTCCCACCCATTTCTGGAGGGACAGGACTCTAACTATGGCTACACCTTC. It translates to CASSSHPFLEGQDSNYGYTF.

The V and J genes are TRBV6-1 and TRBJ1-2; D uncertain. Germline CDR1 reads MNHNS; CDR2 reads SASEGT. The CDR3 totals 14 residues. V gave up 1 base and J gave up 8 bases, with 14 bases separating them. Here the CDR3 DNA reads TGTGCCAGCAGTGAAGTAGGTGGCACCCTAGGCTACACCTTC. Its protein product is CASSEVGGTLGYTF.